What follows are 29 T cell receptor beta chains derived from one specimen sequenced in a study of identical twins. From the 5' RACE reads, TCRdb called clonotypes with MiXCR, one entry per CDR3 protein. The repertoire holds nearly 900,000 distinct CDR3 sequences, over 9% seen once, with 1.5% to 2% in the top ten. This sample was shared with a second study, whose subject was yellow fever vaccine responses in identical twins.

The sequencing sample was made of PBMCs. All receptors derive from a woman aged 18-30 years in good health.

This clonotype turned up a few times. This chain's CDR3 is CASSRVVGQGDGGELFF. CDR3 DNA sequence: TGCGCCAGCAGCCGGGTTGTAGGACAGGGGGATGGCGGGGAGCTGTTTTTT. The chain joins TRBV4-1 to TRBJ2-2; TRBD1 matches at 10 bases. From germline, CDR1 is MGHRA and CDR2 YSYEKL. This CDR3 is built from 17 residues. Germline trimming cut 4 bases from V and 7 bases from J; bases unmatched to any gene: 12.

In this sample, this clonotype turned up a few times. The V gene is TRBV19, the J gene TRBJ2-1; 13 bases are shared with TRBD2. J lost 7 bases, V lost 1 base, and 10 bases had no gene match. CDR1 LNHDA and CDR2 SQIVND come from the germline V gene (reference sequence). The CDR3 contains 18 residues. The CDR3 DNA follows: TGTGCCAGTAGTATAGGGGCCACTAGCGGGGGGGCTGGGAATGAGCAGTTCTTC. Its protein is CASSIGATSGGAGNEQFF. Full variable domain (outside the CDR3, taken from reference TRBV19 and TRBJ2-1): DGGITQSPKYLFRKEGQNVTLSCEQNLNHDAMYWYRQDPGQGLRLIYYSQIVNDFQKGDIAEGYSVSREKKESFPLTVTSAQKNPTAFYLCASSIGATSGGAGNEQFFGPGTRLTVL.

The chain uses TRBV20-1 and TRBJ2-1, with 10 bases matching TRBD2. Germline V gene lookup returns CDR1 DFQATT and CDR2 SNEGSKA (reference sequence). The CDR3 is 16 residues long. With 2 bases clipped from V and 7 bases from J, the junction kept 11 bases outside the gene matches. Written as DNA, the CDR3 is TGCAGTGCTAGACCACTAGCGGGACCGGGAGGTAATGAGCAGTTCTTC. Amino acids: CSARPLAGPGGNEQFF.

Only a few counts were recorded for this clonotype. This chain uses TRBV3-1 with TRBJ2-5; 7 nucleotides align to TRBD1. From germline, CDR1 is LGHDT and CDR2 YNNKEL (reference sequence). The CDR3 totals 16 residues. The V segment lost 3 bases and the J segment 1 base; nucleotides outside the gene matches: 8. The CDR3 reads CASSHSYRGSQETQYF. The CDR3 DNA reads TGTGCCAGCAGCCACAGTTACAGGGGCTCCCAAGAGACCCAGTACTTC.

The J gene is TRBJ2-7, the V gene TRBV3-1; weak D call: TRBD1 (6 bases). The V end was cut by 4 bases, the J end by 7 bases, with 17 bases between. The length of the CDR3 is 14 residues. Per germline, CDR1 LGHDT and CDR2 YNNKEL (reference sequence). The chain's CDR3 is CASSRDRIQGEQYF. CDR3 DNA: TGTGCCAGCAGCCGCGACAGGATCCAGGGTGAGCAGTACTTC.

Ten or more counts support this clonotype. This chain uses TRBV7-3 with TRBJ2-7; TRBD2 matches at 8 bases. V lost 2 bases, J lost 9 bases, and 9 bases stayed unmatched. Germline lookup yields CDR1 SGHTA and CDR2 FQGTGA. The CDR3 is 14 amino acids. The CDR3 DNA reads as TGTGCCAGCAGCTTAGGAGTAGCGGGGACCCGGCAGTACTTC. This sequence encodes CASSLGVAGTRQYF.

This clonotype was seen more than once but under ten times. The chain is built from TRBV4-1 and TRBJ2-7, with D hard to call. CDR1 is MGHRA and CDR2 is YSYEKL in the germline V gene. V lost 4 bases, J lost 6 bases, and 25 bases lay in between. The CDR3 length is 17 residues. CDR3 region: CASSPYAPGSPPLEQYF. In nucleotides, the CDR3 is TGCGCCAGCAGCCCCTACGCTCCCGGCTCCCCTCCCCTCGAGCAGTACTTC.

This clonotype was observed a handful of times. V usage is TRBV28 and J usage is TRBJ2-5, with 9 bases aligning to TRBD2. CDR1 and CDR2 from the germline V gene are MDHEN and SYDVKM. The length of the CDR3 is 16 residues. The J segment lost 5 bases and the V segment lost 5 bases, leaving 12 bases of the junction unmatched. The CDR3 sequence: CASSPLAGVSGETQYF. The CDR3 bases are TGTGCCAGCAGTCCCTTAGCGGGGGTCTCGGGGGAGACCCAGTACTTC.

This clonotype has just a few counts. The chain combines TRBV6-1 with TRBJ2-1; 8 bases are a match to TRBD1. The CDR3 runs 19 residues. The trim removed 0 bases at V and 4 bases at J, leaving 14 bases unmatched. Per the germline V gene, CDR1 is MNHNS and CDR2 is SASEGT. CDR3 amino acids: CASSEAKINRGETYNEQFF. The CDR3 coding sequence is TGTGCCAGCAGTGAAGCTAAAATCAACAGGGGGGAGACGTACAATGAGCAGTTCTTC.

This clonotype has only a few counts. The chain recombines TRBV5-1 with TRBJ2-6; a weak D match, TRBD2 (6 bases). Germline V gene lookup returns CDR1 SGHRS and CDR2 YFSETQ. The ends were cut back, 4 bases at V and 0 bases at J, with 17 bases in the middle. The CDR3 contains 18 residues. The CDR3 loop reads CASSLGPTGVSGANVLTF. The CDR3 DNA is TGCGCCAGCAGCCTGGGGCCAACGGGAGTCTCTGGGGCCAACGTCCTGACTTTC.

This clonotype appeared many times. The chain joins TRBV20-1 to TRBJ1-2, with D hard to call. The CDR3 consists of 17 residues. The V gene's germline CDR1 is DFQATT and CDR2 SNEGSKA (reference sequence). Trimming stripped 1 base from V and 4 bases from J, with 22 bases between. The CDR3 spells CSARGGRPGEISYGYTF. The DNA of the CDR3 is TGCAGTGCTAGAGGTGGCAGACCCGGCGAAATTTCCTATGGCTACACCTTC.

V usage is TRBV10-2 and J usage is TRBJ2-7; no firm D call. Trimming left V 2 bases short and J 4 bases short, with 6 bases between. Germline CDR1 is WSHSY and CDR2 is SAAADI. The CDR3 is made up of 12 amino acids. The CDR3 bases are TGCGCCAGCAGTGAGATAGGGTACGAGCAGTACGTC. The encoded protein is CASSEIGYEQYV.

This clonotype showed up just a few times. The genes are TRBV15 and TRBJ2-1, with D hard to call. The CDR3 runs 12 residues. Trimming stripped 3 bases from V and 4 bases from J, with 4 bases between. Germline V gene sequence: CDR1 LNHNV, CDR2 YYDKDF (reference sequence). The CDR3 region has the DNA TGTGCCACCAGCAGGAATTACAATGAGCAGTTCTTC. The encoded protein is CATSRNYNEQFF.

This clonotype was seen a handful of times. The chain couples TRBV3-1 to TRBJ2-1, with 8 bases matching TRBD2. V lost 10 bases and J lost 6; bases outside the gene matches: 8. Germline CDR1 reads LGHDT; CDR2 reads YNNKEL (reference sequence). The length of the CDR3 is 13 residues. The CDR3 loop is CATGGGEINEQFF. The DNA for the CDR3 is TGTGCCACCGGGGGGGGAGAGATCAATGAGCAGTTCTTC.

This clonotype was counted between two and nine times. The CDR3 nucleotides read TGTGCCAGCATCACCCTAGCGGGAGGGCCTCTAGAGCAGTACTTC. The encoded protein is CASITLAGGPLEQYF. The chain couples TRBV2 to TRBJ2-7; 12 bases align to TRBD2. The J segment lost 7 bases and the V segment lost 7 bases, leaving 11 bases of the junction unmatched. Germline CDR1 SNHLY, CDR2 FYNNEI. The CDR3 totals 15 residues.

The chain recombines TRBV3-1 with TRBJ1-1; D perhaps matches TRBD1 (5 bases). The ends were cut back, 5 bases at V and 5 bases at J, with 15 bases in the middle. CDR1 and CDR2 (germline): LGHDT, YNNKEL (reference sequence). The CDR3 extends over 14 amino acids. Here the CDR3 DNA reads TGTGCCAGCAGCTATCGCTCGGGGGTAACTGAAGCTTTCTTT. Its translation: CASSYRSGVTEAFF.

This clonotype was seen more than once but under ten times. V gene TRBV7-3 combines with J gene TRBJ2-5; perhaps TRBD2 as D (6 bases). CDR1 SGHTA and CDR2 FQGTGA come from the germline V gene. This CDR3 region has 15 residues. Trimming took 5 bases from V and 5 from J, leaving 18 bases between them. The CDR3 protein is CASSPNGGNLETQYF. CDR3 coding DNA: TGTGCCAGCAGCCCCAACGGGGGAAACCTGGAGACCCAGTACTTC.

This clonotype was observed many times. J is TRBJ2-3 and V is TRBV4-1; 9 positions match TRBD2. The CDR3 is 18 residues long. V shed 0 bases and J 1 base; nucleotides not matched to a gene: 8. The V gene's germline CDR1 is MGHRA and CDR2 YSYEKL. CDR3 sequence (DNA): TGCGCCAGCAGCCAAGAAGCCACCTTAGCGGGGGGCACAGATACGCAGTATTTT. It translates to CASSQEATLAGGTDTQYF.

J is TRBJ2-5 and V is TRBV9; TRBD2 might be the D (5 bases). The CDR3 is 13 residues long. Germline values: CDR1 SGDLS, CDR2 YYNGEE. Between the trimmed V and J ends, which lost 2 bases and 5 bases, there was a span of 10 bases. CDR3 DNA sequence: TGTGCCAGCAGCGTGACTAATTCGGAGACCCAGTACTTC. It translates to CASSVTNSETQYF. The complete variable domain, with remaining parts taken from reference TRBV9 and TRBJ2-5, reads DSGVTQTPKHLITATGQRVTLRCSPRSGDLSVYWYQQSLDQGLQFLIQYYNGEERAKGNILERFSAQQFPDLHSELNLSSLELGDSALYFCASSVTNSETQYFGPGTRLLVL.

The V call is TRBV5-1, the J call TRBJ2-2; D is unresolved. The V end lost 1 base, the J end lost 6 bases, and 10 bases lay between the germline ends. The CDR3 runs to 14 residues. The germline V gene encodes CDR1 SGHRS and CDR2 YFSETQ. The CDR3 spells CASSLWSSAGELFF. Written as DNA, the CDR3 is TGCGCCAGCAGCTTGTGGAGTTCCGCCGGGGAGCTGTTTTTT.

There are many counts of this clonotype. V and J are TRBV12-3 or TRBV12-4 and TRBJ2-1, with 10 bases identical to TRBD1. Losses at the gene ends were 9 bases for V and 7 bases for J; bases not matched to a gene: 15. The CDR3 covers 16 residues. The CDR3 nucleotides are TGTGCCAGTCGCAGACCGGGACAGGGGTCTATTAATGAGCAGTTCTTC. Protein sequence: CASRRPGQGSINEQFF.

Ten or more counts support this clonotype. The chain joins TRBV10-3 to TRBJ2-7, with 11 nucleotides matching TRBD2. Germline V gives CDR1 ENHRY, CDR2 SYGVKD. V shed 4 bases and J 5 bases; nucleotides not matched to a gene: 1. This CDR3 has 13 residues. CDR3 coding DNA: TGTGCCATCAGTGGGACTAGCGGGCACGAGCAGTACTTC. It translates to CAISGTSGHEQYF.

The chain recombines TRBV20-1 with TRBJ1-1; D may be TRBD1 (6 bases). The length of the CDR3 is 14 residues. In germline, CDR1 is DFQATT, CDR2 SNEGSKA (reference sequence). V lost 8 bases, J lost 4 bases, and 20 bases lay in between. The CDR3 reads CSTDSGTRTTEAFF. The DNA for the CDR3 is TGCAGTACTGATTCCGGGACACGAACCACTGAAGCTTTCTTT.

This clonotype was seen a handful of times. J is TRBJ2-7 and V is TRBV28, with a possible D match to TRBD2 (6 bases). This CDR3 spans 17 amino acids. Per the germline V gene, CDR1 is MDHEN and CDR2 is SYDVKM. V lost 4 bases and J 2 bases, leaving 21 bases between the germline ends. Here the CDR3 reads CASSWIYVWGLPYEQYF. Written as DNA, the CDR3 is TGTGCCAGCAGTTGGATATATGTATGGGGACTGCCCTACGAGCAGTACTTC.

This clonotype was seen only a few times. The chain couples TRBV5-4 to TRBJ2-1; TRBD2 matches at 9 bases. Per the germline V gene, CDR1 is SGHNT and CDR2 is YYREEE (reference sequence). V gave up 4 bases and J gave up 6 bases; unmatched junction bases: 2. This CDR3 spans 13 amino acids. CDR3 nucleotides: TGTGCCAGCAGCGGACTAGCGCGCAATGAGCAGTTCTTC. Translated: CASSGLARNEQFF.

The chain joins TRBV7-6 to TRBJ2-5, with D perhaps being TRBD1 or TRBD2 (6 bases each). V was pared by 2 bases and J by 2 bases, with 12 bases between. The CDR3 extends over 15 amino acids. The V gene's germline CDR1 is SGHVS and CDR2 FNYEAQ. CDR3 loop: CASSLLGGWQETQYF. The CDR3 nucleotides read TGTGCCAGCAGCTTATTGGGGGGCTGGCAAGAGACCCAGTACTTC.

This clonotype was counted many times. V is TRBV3-1 and J is TRBJ2-1, with no clear D. V dropped 2 bases and J dropped 8 bases, with 4 bases sitting between them. The CDR3 consists of 11 residues. The germline gives CDR1 LGHDT, CDR2 YNNKEL (reference sequence). The CDR3 region has the DNA TGTGCCAGCAGCCAATTAGATGAGCAGTTCTTC. Translated, it gives CASSQLDEQFF.

This chain links TRBV20-1 with TRBJ2-2; possibly TRBD2 for D (6 bases). Looked up from germline, CDR1 is DFQATT and CDR2 is SNEGSKA (reference sequence). There are 14 residues in the CDR3. Trimming removed 6 bases at V and 0 bases at J, with 11 bases between. The CDR3 DNA reads TGCAGTGCCAAAACGGGAGCGAACACCGGGGAGCTGTTTTTT. Translating it yields CSAKTGANTGELFF.

V gene TRBV3-1 combines with J gene TRBJ2-2; 8 bases are a match to TRBD1. The CDR3 runs to 15 residues. J lost 2 bases, V lost 7 bases, and 6 bases had no gene match. Germline loops: CDR1 LGHDT, CDR2 YNNKEL (reference sequence). CDR3 in amino acids: CASTRGTGNTGELFF. CDR3 nucleotide sequence: TGTGCCAGCACCCGCGGGACAGGAAACACCGGGGAGCTGTTTTTT. Drawing the rest from reference TRBV3-1 and TRBJ2-2, the complete variable domain is DTAVSQTPKYLVTQMGNDKSIKCEQNLGHDTMYWYKQDSKKFLKIMFSYNNKELIINETVPNRFSPKSPDKAHLNLHINSLELGDSAVYFCASTRGTGNTGELFFGEGSRLTVL.